Below, 17 T cell receptor beta chains from the same sample are listed, as sequenced in a study of T-cell memory formation after mild COVID-19. Each CDR3 protein is one row after TCRdb ran MiXCR on the 5' RACE reads. Counted here are 110,000 to 150,000 distinct CDR3 sequences, 11% to 15% occurring once; the ten biggest clones make up 28%. Sequencing used PBMCs or a T cell subset sorted from them (not recorded which). The receptors come from an adult woman who had mild COVID-19 (a few samples of this study predate the infection). Cell type and time point are not known.

This clonotype was counted a few times. The V gene is TRBV20-1, the J gene TRBJ2-1, with a tentative D call TRBD1 (5 bases). The germline V and J ends were trimmed by 6 bases and 0 bases, with 9 bases remaining between them. This CDR3 contains 13 residues. From germline, CDR1 is DFQATT and CDR2 SNEGSKA (reference sequence). CDR3 region: CSAGDSSYNEQFF. CDR3 bases: TGCAGTGCGGGCGACAGCTCCTACAATGAGCAGTTCTTC.

The chain carries TRBV4-1 and TRBJ2-2, with D uncertain. Trimming pared 6 bases from V and 0 bases from J, leaving 11 bases between. In germline, CDR1 is MGHRA, CDR2 YSYEKL. The CDR3 length is 15 residues. DNA for the CDR3: TGCGCCAGCAGTCTGGGGTCCTCGAACACCGGGGAGCTGTTTTTT. As protein: CASSLGSSNTGELFF.

The sample holds a few counts of this clonotype. V gene TRBV6-2 or TRBV6-3 combines with J gene TRBJ2-1, with 11 bases identical to TRBD2. With 4 bases clipped from V and 6 bases from J, the junction kept 5 bases outside the gene matches. The CDR3 is made up of 15 amino acids. The germline V gene encodes CDR1 MNHEY and CDR2 SVGEGT. Written as DNA, the CDR3 is TGTGCCAGCAGTTTTACTAGCGGGAGTAGCAATGAGCAGTTCTTC. Its translation is CASSFTSGSSNEQFF.

V and J are TRBV30 and TRBJ2-1, with TRBD2 as a possible D gene (7 bases). The V end lost 5 bases, the J end lost 4 bases, and 18 bases lay between the germline ends. The CDR3 runs to 15 residues. Germline CDR1 reads GTSNPN; CDR2 reads SVGIG (reference sequence). CDR3 amino acids: CAWGLGGALYNEQFF. CDR3 coding DNA: TGTGCCTGGGGCCTGGGGGGGGCTCTATACAATGAGCAGTTCTTC.

This clonotype has just a few counts. The rearrangement uses TRBV7-9 and TRBJ2-1; no definite D call. The CDR3 is made up of 13 amino acids. Germline lookup yields CDR1 SEHNR and CDR2 FQNEAQ (reference sequence). V lost 6 bases and J 7 bases, leaving 13 bases between the germline ends. The CDR3 loop reads CASRPWDGNEQFF. CDR3 nucleotides: TGTGCCAGCAGACCATGGGATGGGAATGAGCAGTTCTTC.

This clonotype was seen at least ten times. The J gene is TRBJ2-7, the V gene TRBV5-5; D remains ambiguous. Germline values: CDR1 SGHKS, CDR2 YYEKEE (reference sequence). This CDR3 has 12 amino acids. Trimming shortened V by 0 bases and J by 2 bases, and 3 bases separated the two germline ends. The CDR3 is CASSLGTYEQYF. Here the CDR3 DNA reads TGTGCCAGCAGCTTGGGGACCTACGAGCAGTACTTC.

This clonotype was seen a handful of times. This chain links TRBV27 with TRBJ2-6; D is possibly TRBD1 (6 bases). Germline CDR1 and CDR2: MNHEY and SMNVEV (reference sequence). Trimming left V 5 bases short and J 0 bases short, with 17 bases between. The CDR3 has 18 residues. CDR3: CASSLIQGSGSGANVLTF. In DNA form, the CDR3 reads TGTGCCAGCAGTCTAATACAGGGATCGGGCTCTGGGGCCAACGTCCTGACTTTC.

This clonotype came up a few times. The chain uses TRBV20-1 and TRBJ1-5, with D possibly being TRBD1 (6 bases). Germline values: CDR1 DFQATT, CDR2 SNEGSKA (reference sequence). V was cut by 6 bases and J by 7 bases, with 22 bases left in between. This CDR3 has 15 residues. In nucleotides, the CDR3 is TGCAGTGCCCAAGGGGCGGGGGCAGTCGGACAGCCCCAGCATTTT. Its translation is CSAQGAGAVGQPQHF.

This clonotype was picked up a small number of times. The CDR3 coding sequence is TGTGCCAGCAGCTGGACCCTGAAGGGCACTGAAGCTTTCTTT. Its translation: CASSWTLKGTEAFF. The chain combines TRBV2 with TRBJ1-1; no firm D call. Trimming took off 6 bases at V and 4 bases at J, with 15 bases between the two ends. CDR3 length: 14 amino acids. Looked up from germline, CDR1 is SNHLY and CDR2 is FYNNEI.

This clonotype was counted at least ten times. The rearrangement links TRBV29-1 to TRBJ1-2; the D is unclear. The CDR3 is made up of 16 amino acids. V was pared by 0 bases and J by 1 base, with 15 bases between. CDR1 is SQVTM and CDR2 is ANQGSEA in the germline V gene. The CDR3 sequence is CSVEDLGLRVNYGYTF. As DNA, the CDR3 is TGCAGCGTTGAAGATCTCGGTTTGAGGGTTAACTATGGCTACACCTTC.

DNA for the CDR3: TGTGCCAGCTCACCCCCGGGGCTAAATATCAATGAGCAGTTCTTC. Residues: CASSPPGLNINEQFF. The chain carries TRBV18 and TRBJ2-1; D is tentatively TRBD1 or TRBD2 (5 bases each). The CDR3 extends over 15 amino acids. V lost 3 bases to trimming and J lost 6 bases, with 15 bases between them. Germline assignment: CDR1 KGHSH and CDR2 LQKENI.

The count of this clonotype is one. V gene TRBV6-2 or TRBV6-3 combines with J gene TRBJ2-5; 8 positions match TRBD1. Per germline, CDR1 MNHEY and CDR2 SVGEGT. This CDR3 region has 16 residues. V trimming: 10 bases; J trimming: 3 bases; junction bases outside the gene matches: 16. The CDR3 sequence: CAIRRPLGQAEETQYF. The CDR3 bases are TGTGCCATCAGACGCCCGCTGGGACAGGCGGAAGAGACCCAGTACTTC.

There are a few counts of this clonotype. This chain uses TRBV4-3 with TRBJ2-7; possibly TRBD2 for D (6 bases). CDR1 LGHNA and CDR2 YSLEER come from the germline V gene. The CDR3 extends over 18 amino acids. Between the trimmed V and J ends, which lost 1 base and 3 bases, there was a span of 22 bases. CDR3 bases: TGCGCCAGCAGCCAAGCTACTCCTCTGGCGGCGGGGATCTACGAGCAGTACTTC. It yields the protein CASSQATPLAAGIYEQYF.

The rearrangement joins TRBV9 to TRBJ1-2, with a weak D call TRBD1 (6 bases). With 7 bases removed from V and 3 bases from J, the gap between germline ends came to 13 bases. CDR3 length: 13 amino acids. Germline CDR1 and CDR2: SGDLS and YYNGEE. The CDR3: CASGGNRDYGYTF. The CDR3 coding sequence is TGTGCCAGCGGTGGAAACAGGGACTATGGCTACACCTTC.

This clonotype was picked up a small number of times. The genes are TRBV12-3 or TRBV12-4 and TRBJ2-7, with D perhaps matching TRBD2 (5 bases). The V end lost 6 bases, the J end lost 0 bases, and 6 bases lay between the germline ends. The CDR3 runs to 12 residues. As DNA, the CDR3 is TGTGCCAGCAGACTAGACTCCTACGAGCAGTACTTC. Translating gives CASRLDSYEQYF.

This clonotype was seen a few times. This chain joins TRBV7-9 and TRBJ2-3; TRBD1 or TRBD2 may be the D gene (6 bases each). This CDR3 region has 15 residues. Per germline, CDR1 SEHNR and CDR2 FQNEAQ (reference sequence). V was shortened by 5 bases and J by 1 base, with 13 bases between the two germline ends. CDR3 coding DNA: TGTGCCAGCAGCAAGGGGGGTACGGGCACAGATACGCAGTATTTT. This sequence encodes CASSKGGTGTDTQYF.

The CDR3 is CASTLDGSSYEQYF. In DNA, the CDR3 is TGTGCCAGCACTCTAGACGGATCCTCCTACGAGCAGTACTTC. This rearrangement joins TRBV7-2 to TRBJ2-7; D gene ambiguous. The CDR3 consists of 14 residues. With 7 bases removed from V and 0 bases from J, the gap between germline ends came to 13 bases. The V gene's germline CDR1 is SGHTA and CDR2 FQGNSA.